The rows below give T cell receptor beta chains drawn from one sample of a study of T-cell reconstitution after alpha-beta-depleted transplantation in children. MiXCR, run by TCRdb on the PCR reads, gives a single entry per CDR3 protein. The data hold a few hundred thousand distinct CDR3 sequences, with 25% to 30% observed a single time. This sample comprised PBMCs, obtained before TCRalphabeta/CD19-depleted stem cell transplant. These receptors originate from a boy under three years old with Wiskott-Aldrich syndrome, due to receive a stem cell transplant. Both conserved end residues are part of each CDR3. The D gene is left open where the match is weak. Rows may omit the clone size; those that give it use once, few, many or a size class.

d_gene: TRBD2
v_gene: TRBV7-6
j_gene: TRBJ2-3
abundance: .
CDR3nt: TGTGCCAGCAGCCCCCTCACTGCCGCTAGCGGGAGTTCAGATACGCAGTATTTT
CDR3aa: CASSPLTAASGSSDTQYF

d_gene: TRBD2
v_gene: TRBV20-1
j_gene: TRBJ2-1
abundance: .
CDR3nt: TGCAGTGCTAGAGATCAGGGACTAGCGGGCAATGAGCAGTTCTTC
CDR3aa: CSARDQGLAGNEQFF

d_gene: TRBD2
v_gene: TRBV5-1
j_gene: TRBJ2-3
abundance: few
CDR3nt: TGCGCCAGCAATAGGAGGACTAGCGGCACAGATACGCAGTATTTT
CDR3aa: CASNRRTSGTDTQYF

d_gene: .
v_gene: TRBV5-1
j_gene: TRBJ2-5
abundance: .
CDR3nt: TGCGCCAGCAGCTTGGAAGGACTTCAGACCCAGTACTTC
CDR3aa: CASSLEGLQTQYF

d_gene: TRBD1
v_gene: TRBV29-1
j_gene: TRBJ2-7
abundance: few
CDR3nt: TGCAGCTTGCAGACAGGGCGGAGTTACGAGCAGTACTTC
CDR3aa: CSLQTGRSYEQYF

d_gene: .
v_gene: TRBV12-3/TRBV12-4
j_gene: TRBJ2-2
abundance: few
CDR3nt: TGTGCCAGCAGGCTAGACCCCATCCTTAGACTAGCGAACACCGGGGAGCTGTTTTTT
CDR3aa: CASRLDPILRLANTGELFF

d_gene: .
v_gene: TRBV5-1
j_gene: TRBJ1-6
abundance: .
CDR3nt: TGCGCCAGCAGCCGGGACGGGCTCGAGGCACCCCTCCACTTT
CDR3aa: CASSRDGLEAPLHF

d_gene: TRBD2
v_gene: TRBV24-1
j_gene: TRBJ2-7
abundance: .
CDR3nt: TGTGCCACCAGTGATCCTAAACTAGCGGCGGACGAGCAGTACTTC
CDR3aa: CATSDPKLAADEQYF

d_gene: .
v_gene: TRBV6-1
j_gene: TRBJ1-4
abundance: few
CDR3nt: TGTGCCAGCAGTGAGAGTGTAGGAGCACGGGGTGAAAAACTGTTTTTT
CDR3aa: CASSESVGARGEKLFF

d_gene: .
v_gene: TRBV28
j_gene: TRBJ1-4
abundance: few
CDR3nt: TGTGCCAGCAGTTTGGTTAGGGCGGATAATGAAAAACTGTTTTTT
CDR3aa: CASSLVRADNEKLFF

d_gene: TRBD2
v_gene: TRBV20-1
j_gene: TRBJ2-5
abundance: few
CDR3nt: TGCAGTGCTAGCCTGGGACTAGCGATCCAAGAGACCCAGTACTTC
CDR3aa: CSASLGLAIQETQYF

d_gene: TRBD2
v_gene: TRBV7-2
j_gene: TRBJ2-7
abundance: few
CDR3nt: TGTGCCAGCAGCTTATCGGGAGGGCCGGGGGAGCAGTACTTC
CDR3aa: CASSLSGGPGEQYF

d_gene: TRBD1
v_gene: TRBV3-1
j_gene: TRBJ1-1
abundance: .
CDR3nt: TGTGCCAGCAGGCCTTCTGACAGGGTCCCTGAAGCTTTCTTT
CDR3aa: CASRPSDRVPEAFF

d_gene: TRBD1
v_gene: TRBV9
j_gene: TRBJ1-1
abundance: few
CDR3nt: TGTGCCAGCAGCCCCGAAGAGGCGCCGGGACAGGACTACTTTGACACTGAAGCTTTCTTT
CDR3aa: CASSPEEAPGQDYFDTEAFF

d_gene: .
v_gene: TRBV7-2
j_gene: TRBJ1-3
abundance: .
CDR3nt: TGTGCCAGCAGCTTAGGTCCGGACGGGGGAAACACCATATATTTT
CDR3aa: CASSLGPDGGNTIYF

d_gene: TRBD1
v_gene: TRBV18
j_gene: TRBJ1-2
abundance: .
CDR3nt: TGTGCCAGCTCAACGGGACAGGACTATGGCTACACCTTC
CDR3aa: CASSTGQDYGYTF

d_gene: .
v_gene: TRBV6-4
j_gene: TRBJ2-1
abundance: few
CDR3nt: TGTGCCAGCAGTGACTCGATCGAGCGGGCTTACAATGAGCAGTTCTTC
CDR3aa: CASSDSIERAYNEQFF

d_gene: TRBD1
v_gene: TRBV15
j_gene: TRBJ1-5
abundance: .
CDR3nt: TGTGCCACCAGCAGAGATCGGACAGGGGGCGCCTATCAGCCCCAGCATTTT
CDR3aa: CATSRDRTGGAYQPQHF

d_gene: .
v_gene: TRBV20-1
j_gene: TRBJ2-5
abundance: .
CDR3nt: TGCAGTGCTAGAGAGCCCCATTCGCTATCCCAAGAGACCCAGTACTTC
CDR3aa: CSAREPHSLSQETQYF

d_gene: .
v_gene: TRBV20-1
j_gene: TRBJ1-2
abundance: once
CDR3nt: TGCAGTACCCCGTCCGGGGCCTACACCTTC
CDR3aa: CSTPSGAYTF

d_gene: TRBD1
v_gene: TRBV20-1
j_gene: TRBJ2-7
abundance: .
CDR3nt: TGCAGTGTAAAGAGGCCAGGACAGGGCTACGAGCAGTACTTC
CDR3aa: CSVKRPGQGYEQYF

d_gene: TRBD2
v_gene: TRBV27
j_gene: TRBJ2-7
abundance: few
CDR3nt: TGTGCCAGCAGTTTCACGGGAGGAGCCTACGAGCAGTACTTC
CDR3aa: CASSFTGGAYEQYF

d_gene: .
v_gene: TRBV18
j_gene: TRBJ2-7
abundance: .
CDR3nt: TGTGCCAGCTCAACGACAGTGAGCTCCTACGAGCAGTACTTC
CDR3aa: CASSTTVSSYEQYF

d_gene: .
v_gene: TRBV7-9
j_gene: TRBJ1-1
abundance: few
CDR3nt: TGTGCCAGCAGCTCAATTAAAACTGAAGCTTTCTTT
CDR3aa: CASSSIKTEAFF

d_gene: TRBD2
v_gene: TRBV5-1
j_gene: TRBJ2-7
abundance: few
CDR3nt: TGCGCCAGCAGCTTCCAGACTAGCGGGGGCGAGCAGTACTTC
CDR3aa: CASSFQTSGGEQYF

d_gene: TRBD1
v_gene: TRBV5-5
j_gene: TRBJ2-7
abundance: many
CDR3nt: TGTGCCAGCAGCAGAGACAGGGGCCCCTACGAGCAGTACTTC
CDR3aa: CASSRDRGPYEQYF

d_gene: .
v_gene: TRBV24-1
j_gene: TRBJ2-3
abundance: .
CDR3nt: TGTGCCACCGATCGCTGGTTGGGTCCCACAGATACGCAGTATTTT
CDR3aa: CATDRWLGPTDTQYF

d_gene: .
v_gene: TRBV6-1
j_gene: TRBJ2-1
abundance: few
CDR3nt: TGTGCCAGCAGGCGAAACAATGAGCAGTTCTTC
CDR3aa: CASRRNNEQFF

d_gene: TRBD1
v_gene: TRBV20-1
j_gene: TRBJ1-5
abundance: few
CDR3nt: TGCAGTGCTGCCCCTTTGGACAGGGGGCGCGGGAATCAGCCCCAGCATTTT
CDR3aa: CSAAPLDRGRGNQPQHF

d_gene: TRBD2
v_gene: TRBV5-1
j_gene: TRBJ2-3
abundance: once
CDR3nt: TGCGCCAGCAGCTTGCATCTAGCGGGAGCAGATACGCAGTATTTT
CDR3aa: CASSLHLAGADTQYF

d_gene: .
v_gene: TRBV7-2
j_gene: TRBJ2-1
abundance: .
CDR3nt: TGTGCCAGCAGCTTGACCGGGAGTGAGTTCTTC
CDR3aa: CASSLTGSEFF

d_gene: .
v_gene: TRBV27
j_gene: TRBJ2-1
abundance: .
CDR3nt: TGTGCCAGCAGCGAAGGGCCGAATGAGCAGTTCTTC
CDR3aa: CASSEGPNEQFF

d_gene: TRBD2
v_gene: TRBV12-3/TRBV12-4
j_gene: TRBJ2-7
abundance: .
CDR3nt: TGTGCCAGCAGTGCAAGCGGGAGCGCCTACGAGCAGTACTTC
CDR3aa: CASSASGSAYEQYF

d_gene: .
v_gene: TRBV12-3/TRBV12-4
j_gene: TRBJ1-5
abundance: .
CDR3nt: TGTGCCAGCAGTTTAGCGCAAGGTTCCGGGGGGCAGCCCCAGCATTTT
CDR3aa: CASSLAQGSGGQPQHF

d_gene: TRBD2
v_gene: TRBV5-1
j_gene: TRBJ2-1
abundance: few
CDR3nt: TGCGCCAGCAGAGAGCGGGAGGAGGCTGAGCAGTTCTTC
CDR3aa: CASREREEAEQFF

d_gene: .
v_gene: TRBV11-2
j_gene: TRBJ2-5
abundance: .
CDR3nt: TGTGCGAACGAGGGGGGCATCCAAGAGACCCAGTACTTC
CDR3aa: CANEGGIQETQYF

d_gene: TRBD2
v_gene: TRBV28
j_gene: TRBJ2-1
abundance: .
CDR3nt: TGTGCCAGCAGTTTAGAGGCACTAGCGGGAGACAATGAGCAGTTCTTC
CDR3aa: CASSLEALAGDNEQFF

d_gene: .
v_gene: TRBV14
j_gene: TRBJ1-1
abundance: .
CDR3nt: TGTGCCAGCAGTCGGGGGGCGGAAGCTTTCTTT
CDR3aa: CASSRGAEAFF

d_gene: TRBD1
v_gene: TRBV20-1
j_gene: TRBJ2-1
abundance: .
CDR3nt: TGCAGTGCTTACCGGGACAGGGGGCCTGAGCAGTTCTTC
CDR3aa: CSAYRDRGPEQFF

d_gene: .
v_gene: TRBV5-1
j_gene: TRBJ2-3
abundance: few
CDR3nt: TGCGCCAGCCGAGGGGGGACCCTCACAGATACGCAGTATTTT
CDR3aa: CASRGGTLTDTQYF

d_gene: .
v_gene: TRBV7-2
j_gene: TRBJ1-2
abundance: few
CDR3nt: TGTGCCAGCAGCCTGGACCATTATGGCTACACCTTC
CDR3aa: CASSLDHYGYTF

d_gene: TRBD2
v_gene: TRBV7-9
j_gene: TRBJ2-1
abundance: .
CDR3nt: TGTGCCAGCACACTAGCGGGACTCGTCAGCTCCTACAATGAGCAGTTCTTC
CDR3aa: CASTLAGLVSSYNEQFF

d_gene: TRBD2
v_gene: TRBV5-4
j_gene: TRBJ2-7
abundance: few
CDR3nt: TGTGCCAGCAGCCCGGGACTAGCGGGAGCTCTCGAGCAGTACTTC
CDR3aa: CASSPGLAGALEQYF

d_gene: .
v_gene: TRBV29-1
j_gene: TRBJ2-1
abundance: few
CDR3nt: TGCAGCGTTGATGTGGAGGGCCCCTACAATGAGCAGTTCTTC
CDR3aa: CSVDVEGPYNEQFF

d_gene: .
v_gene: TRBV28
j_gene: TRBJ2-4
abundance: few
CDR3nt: TGTGCCAGCAGTTTCATGCAAGGGGCCAAAAACATTCAGTACTTC
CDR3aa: CASSFMQGAKNIQYF

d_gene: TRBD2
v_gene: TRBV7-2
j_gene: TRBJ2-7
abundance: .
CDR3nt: TGTGCCAGCAGCTATACTAGCGATCGAAACGAGCAGTACTTC
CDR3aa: CASSYTSDRNEQYF